A single sample is the source of the 12 T cell receptor beta chains below, sequenced in a study of metastatic and nonmetastatic thyroid tumors (TCRdb year 2020). Preparation of the library involved PCR. Data came from an Illumina HiSeq 4000. TCRdb's own reprocessing of the public reads used fastp at Q25 and MiXCR and kept productive beta chains. The sample yields 12,000 or so clones; 27% were counted once. Jointly, the top ten make up over 20% of the sample. No patient had received any treatment before thyroid surgery. The sequenced sample consisted of adjacent normal tissue. The receptors stem from a male donor with papillary thyroid cancer or a benign thyroid nodule (not recorded which). Some clones in this sample may be carry-over from other donors' samples.

This clone was seen only once. The chain combines TRBV20-1 with TRBJ2-7, with D possibly being TRBD2 (6 bases). The CDR3 has 15 amino acids. The V end lost 6 bases, the J end lost 0 bases, and 18 bases lay between the germline ends. From germline, CDR1 is DFQATT and CDR2 SNEGSKA (reference sequence). The CDR3 nucleotides read TGCAGTGCAAACCGGGACTCTGCCCCCTCCTACGAGCAGTACTTC. Encoded protein: CSANRDSAPSYEQYF.

CDR3: CASSYSRDSPHEQYF. Here the CDR3 DNA reads TGTGCCAGCAGTTACTCCCGGGACAGTCCCCACGAGCAGTACTTC. The chain carries TRBV6-6 and TRBJ2-7, with 7 bases identical to TRBD1. The CDR3 covers 15 residues. V lost 0 bases, J lost 5 bases, and 7 bases stayed unmatched. The germline V gene encodes CDR1 MNHNY and CDR2 SVGAGI (reference sequence).

The genes are TRBV20-1 and TRBJ2-3; 9 nucleotides align to TRBD2. Looked up from germline, CDR1 is DFQATT and CDR2 is SNEGSKA (reference sequence). This CDR3 contains 14 residues. CDR3 nucleotides: TGCAGAGGGATTTCTAGCGGGGGCACAGATACGCAGTATTTT. It translates to CRGISSGGTDTQYF.

The chain employs TRBV28 and TRBJ1-1; possibly TRBD1 for D (5 bases). The CDR3 extends over 14 amino acids. Per germline, CDR1 MDHEN and CDR2 SYDVKM. With 3 bases removed from V and 1 base from J, the gap between germline ends came to 9 bases. CDR3 sequence (DNA): TGTGCCAGCAGTTTCCCTGGGACGAACACTGAAGCTTTCTTT. Translated, it gives CASSFPGTNTEAFF.

The chain couples TRBV3-1 to TRBJ1-2, with 10 positions matching TRBD1. V dropped 4 bases and J dropped 8; count of bases not matched to a gene: 4. Germline CDR1 reads LGHDT; CDR2 reads YNNKEL (reference sequence). The CDR3 covers 13 residues. The CDR3 region has the DNA TGTGCCAGCAGCCCGACAGGGGGCTGGGGCTACACCTTC. It specifies CASSPTGGWGYTF.

The rearrangement links TRBV6-1 to TRBJ2-3, with 12 nucleotides matching TRBD2. V shed 6 bases, J shed 3 bases, and the junction held 7 bases outside the gene matches. CDR3 length: 16 residues. CDR1 is MNHNS and CDR2 is SASEGT in the germline V gene. In DNA form, the CDR3 reads TGTGCCAGCAGAGATCGACTAGCGGGGGCTACAGATACGCAGTATTTT. Translation gives CASRDRLAGATDTQYF.

V gene TRBV2 combines with J gene TRBJ1-2; weak D call: TRBD1 (6 bases). V was shortened by 6 bases and J by 2 bases, with 25 bases between the two germline ends. CDR1 is SNHLY, CDR2 FYNNEI, per germline. The CDR3 has 18 residues. For the CDR3, the DNA is TGTGCCAGCAGGAAGGGAGCGGCAGGGGACCGGGAAAACTATGGCTACACCTTC. Protein product: CASRKGAAGDRENYGYTF.

V gene TRBV11-2 combines with J gene TRBJ2-1, with 10 bases matching TRBD2. Germline CDR1 and CDR2: SGHAT and FQNNGV. The CDR3 loop spans 16 amino acids. Trimming took 4 bases from V and 2 from J; bases not matched to a gene: 5. This chain's CDR3 is CASSWTSGRAYNEQFF. The CDR3 nucleotides read TGTGCCAGCAGCTGGACCAGCGGGAGGGCCTACAATGAGCAGTTCTTC.

The table lists this clone with a few counts. The chain carries TRBV27 and TRBJ2-7, with a weak D call TRBD1 (5 bases). V shed 2 bases and J shed 0 bases, with 5 bases lying between them. Germline V gene data show CDR1 as MNHEY and CDR2 as SMNVEV (reference sequence). The CDR3 is 13 amino acids. CDR3 nucleotide sequence: TGTGCCAGCAGTTTAGGACACTCCTACGAGCAGTACTTC. This gives the protein CASSLGHSYEQYF.

The sample holds a few counts of this clone. This chain uses TRBV19 with TRBJ1-5; D ambiguous. The germline gives CDR1 LNHDA, CDR2 SQIVND (reference sequence). V lost 6 bases and J lost 0, with 9 bases in between. This CDR3 spans 14 amino acids. CDR3 sequence: CASSTGFSNQPQHF. The CDR3 bases are TGTGCCAGTAGCACGGGATTTAGCAATCAGCCCCAGCATTTT.

CDR3 DNA: TGCGCCAGCAGCCAAAGCCCGCCCTACGAGCAGTACTTC. It yields the protein CASSQSPPYEQYF. The chain links TRBV5-1 to TRBJ2-7; D ambiguous. CDR3 size: 13 residues. Per germline, CDR1 SGHRS and CDR2 YFSETQ. Deletions cut 4 bases from V and 2 bases from J, with 10 bases between.

This rearrangement joins TRBV25-1 to TRBJ1-2, with D uncertain. The CDR3 is 14 amino acids. Trimming removed 1 base at V and 2 bases at J, with 8 bases between. Germline CDR1 and CDR2: MGHDK and SYGVNS. The CDR3: CASSELGRNYGYTF. The CDR3 DNA follows: TGTGCCAGCAGTGAATTAGGCAGGAACTATGGCTACACCTTC.